The source of this T cell receptor beta chain is a study of control samples from healthy donors and cancer patients. Deletions cut 1 base from V and 2 bases from J, with 15 bases between. CDR1 and CDR2 from the germline V gene are SGHNT and YYREEE (reference sequence). This CDR3 is built from 16 residues. The repertoire was sequenced with immunoSEQ multiplex PCR; TCRdb's copy has only in-frame clones and lacks some. The sample includes about 250,000 clones, about four fifths of them seen just once. The chain is built from TRBV5-4 and TRBJ2-5; D call uncertain. The sequence came from a woman aged 55-69 years with lung cancer. The sample taken for sequencing was PBMCs. The CDR3 sequence is CASSLWAYYGQETQYF. As DNA, the CDR3 is TGTGCCAGCAGCTTGTGGGCATACTACGGACAAGAGACCCAGTACTTC. The full variable domain, in which reference TRBV5-4 and TRBJ2-5 provide the parts outside the CDR3, is ETGVTQSPTHLIKTRGQQVTLRCSSQSGHNTVSWYQQALGQGPQFIFQYYREEENGRGNFPPRFSGLQFPNYSSELNVNALELDDSALYLCASSLWAYYGQETQYFGPGTRLLVL.